This T cell receptor (beta chain) comes out of a study of graft-versus-host responses after intestinal transplantation. The assay was immunoSEQ multiplex PCR, and TCRdb's table has in-frame clones only and misses some. The profile shows fewer than 25,000 clones, around 35% of them singletons. CDR3 length: 13 residues. CDR1 is MNHEY, CDR2 SVGAGI, per germline. Trimming cost V 5 bases and J 4 bases, with 11 bases left between them. CD3+CD4+ and CD3+CD8+ responders that were proliferating and CFSE-low were sorted post-reaction. The sequencing here drew on alloreactive CD4+ T cells from a mixed lymphocyte reaction culture, taken before transplantation. Noted subset: CFSE-low proliferating T cells sorted from approximately 6-day pre-transplant mixed lymphocyte reaction (GvH or HvG direction). The rearrangement joins TRBV6-5 to TRBJ1-1; D remains ambiguous. The TCR originated in a human patient who was an organ donor for intestinal transplantation. CDR3 nucleotides: TGTGCCAGCAGTCGCCCGGGCGTCACTGAAGCTTTCTTT. Protein: CASSRPGVTEAFF.